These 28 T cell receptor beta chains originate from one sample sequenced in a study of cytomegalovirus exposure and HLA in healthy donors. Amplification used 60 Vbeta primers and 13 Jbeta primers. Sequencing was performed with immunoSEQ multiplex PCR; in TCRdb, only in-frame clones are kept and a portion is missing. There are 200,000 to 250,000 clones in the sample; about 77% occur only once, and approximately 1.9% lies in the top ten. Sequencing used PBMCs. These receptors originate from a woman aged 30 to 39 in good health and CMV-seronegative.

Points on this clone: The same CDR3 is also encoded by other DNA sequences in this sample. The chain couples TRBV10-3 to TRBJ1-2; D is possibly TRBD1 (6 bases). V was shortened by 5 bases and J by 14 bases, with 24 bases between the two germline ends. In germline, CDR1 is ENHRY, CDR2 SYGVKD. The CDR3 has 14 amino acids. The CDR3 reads CAISPGAGRIVSTF. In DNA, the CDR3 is TGTGCCATCAGTCCAGGGGCAGGGCGGATTGTGTCTACCTTC.

The CDR3 reads CASSLILAGPEAFF. The CDR3 DNA is TGTGCCAGCAGCTTAATACTAGCGGGGCCTGAAGCTTTCTTT. This chain uses TRBV7-3 with TRBJ1-1, with a tentative D call TRBD1 (5 bases). The germline gives CDR1 SGHTA, CDR2 FQGTGA. The CDR3 is made up of 14 amino acids. V shed 1 base and J shed 6 bases, with 12 bases lying between them.

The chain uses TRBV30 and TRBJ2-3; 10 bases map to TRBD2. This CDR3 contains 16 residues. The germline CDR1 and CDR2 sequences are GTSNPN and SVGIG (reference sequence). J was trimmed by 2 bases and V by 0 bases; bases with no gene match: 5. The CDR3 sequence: CAWSVGLAGATDTQYF. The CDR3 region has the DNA TGTGCCTGGAGTGTAGGGCTAGCGGGAGCCACAGATACGCAGTATTTT.

Written as DNA, the CDR3 is TGTGCCAGCAGCCTCGGACAGGGTCGGGACACTGAAGCTTTCTTT. This codes for CASSLGQGRDTEAFF. The chain recombines TRBV11-3 with TRBJ1-1; 8 positions agree with TRBD1. CDR1 and CDR2 from the germline V gene are SGHNT and YENEEA. The J segment lost 3 bases and the V segment lost 5 bases, leaving 8 bases of the junction unmatched. CDR3 size: 15 residues.

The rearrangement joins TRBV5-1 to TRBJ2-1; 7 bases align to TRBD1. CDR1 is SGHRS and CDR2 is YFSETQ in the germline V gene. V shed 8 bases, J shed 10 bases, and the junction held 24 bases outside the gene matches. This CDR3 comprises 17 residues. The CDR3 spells CASGPDRFSVLSYEQFF. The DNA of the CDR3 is TGCGCCAGTGGCCCGGACAGGTTTTCGGTCTTGTCCTACGAGCAGTTCTTC.

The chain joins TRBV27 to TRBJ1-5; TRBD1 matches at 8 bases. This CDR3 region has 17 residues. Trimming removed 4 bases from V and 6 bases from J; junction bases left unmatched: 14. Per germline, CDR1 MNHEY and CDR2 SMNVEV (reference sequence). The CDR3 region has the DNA TGTGCCAGCAGTTATATTCCGTTAAACAGGGGGGTTCAGCCCCAGCATTTT. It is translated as CASSYIPLNRGVQPQHF.

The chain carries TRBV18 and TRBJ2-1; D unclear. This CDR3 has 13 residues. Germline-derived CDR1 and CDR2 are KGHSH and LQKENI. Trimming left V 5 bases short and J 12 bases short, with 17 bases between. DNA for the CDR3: TGTGCCAGCTCATCCCTCCTGACAATAGGGCAGTTCTTC. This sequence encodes CASSSLLTIGQFF.

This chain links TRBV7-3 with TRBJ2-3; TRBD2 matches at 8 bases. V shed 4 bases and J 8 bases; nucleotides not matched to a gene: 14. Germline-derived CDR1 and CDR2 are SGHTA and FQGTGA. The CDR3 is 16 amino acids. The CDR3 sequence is CASSYSAGEVIGTQYF. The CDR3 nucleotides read TGTGCCAGCAGCTACTCAGCGGGGGAGGTTATCGGTACGCAGTATTTT.

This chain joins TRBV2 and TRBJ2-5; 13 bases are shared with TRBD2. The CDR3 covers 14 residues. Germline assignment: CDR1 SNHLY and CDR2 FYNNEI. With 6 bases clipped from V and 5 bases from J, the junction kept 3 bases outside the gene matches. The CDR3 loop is CASRGLAGRETQYF. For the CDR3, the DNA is TGTGCCAGCAGGGGACTAGCGGGGAGGGAGACCCAGTACTTC.

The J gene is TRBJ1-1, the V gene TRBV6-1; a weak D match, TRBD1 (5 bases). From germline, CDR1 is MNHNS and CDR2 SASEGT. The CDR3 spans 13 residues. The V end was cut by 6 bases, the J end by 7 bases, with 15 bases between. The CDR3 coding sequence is TGTGCCAGCAGCTCGGGGGAAATCGTTGAAGCTTTCTTT. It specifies CASSSGEIVEAFF.

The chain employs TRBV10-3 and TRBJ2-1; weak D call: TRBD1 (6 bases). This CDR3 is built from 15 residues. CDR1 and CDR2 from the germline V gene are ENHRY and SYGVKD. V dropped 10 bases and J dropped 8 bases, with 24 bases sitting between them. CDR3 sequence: CATREQGGFEDEQFF. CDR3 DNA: TGTGCCACCAGGGAACAGGGTGGGTTCGAGGATGAGCAGTTCTTC.

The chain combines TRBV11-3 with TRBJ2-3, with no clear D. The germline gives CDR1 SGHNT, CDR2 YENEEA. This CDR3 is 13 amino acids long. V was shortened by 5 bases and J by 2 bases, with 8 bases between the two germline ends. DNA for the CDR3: TGTGCCAGCAGCGCCCGACTCACAGATACGCAGTATTTT. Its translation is CASSARLTDTQYF.

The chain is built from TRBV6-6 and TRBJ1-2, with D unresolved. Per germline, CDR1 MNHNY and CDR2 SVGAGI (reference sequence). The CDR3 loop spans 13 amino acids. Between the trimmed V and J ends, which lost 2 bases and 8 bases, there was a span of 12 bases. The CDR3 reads CASSYPLEGGYTF. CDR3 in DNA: TGTGCCAGCAGTTACCCCCTCGAGGGCGGCTACACCTTC.

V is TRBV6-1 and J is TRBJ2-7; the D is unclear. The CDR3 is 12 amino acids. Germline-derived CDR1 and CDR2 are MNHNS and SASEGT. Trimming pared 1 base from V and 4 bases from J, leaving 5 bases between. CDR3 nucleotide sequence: TGTGCCAGCAGTGAAGGGAGATACGAGCAGTACTTC. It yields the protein CASSEGRYEQYF.

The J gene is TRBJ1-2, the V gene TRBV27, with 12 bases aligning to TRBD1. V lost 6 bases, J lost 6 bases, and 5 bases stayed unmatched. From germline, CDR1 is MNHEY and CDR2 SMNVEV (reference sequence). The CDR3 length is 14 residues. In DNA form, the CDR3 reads TGTGCCAGCAGAGGGACAGGGGGCTATCATGGCTACACCTTC. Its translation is CASRGTGGYHGYTF.

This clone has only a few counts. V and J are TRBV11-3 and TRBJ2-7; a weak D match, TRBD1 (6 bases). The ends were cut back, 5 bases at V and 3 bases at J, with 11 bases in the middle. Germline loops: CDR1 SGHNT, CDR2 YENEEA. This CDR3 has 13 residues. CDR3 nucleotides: TGTGCCAGCAGCCCGGACAGTAGCTACGAGCAGTACTTC. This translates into CASSPDSSYEQYF.

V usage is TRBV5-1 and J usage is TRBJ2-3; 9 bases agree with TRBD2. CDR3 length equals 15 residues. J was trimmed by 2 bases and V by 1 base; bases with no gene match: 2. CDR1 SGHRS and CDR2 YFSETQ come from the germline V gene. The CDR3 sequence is CASSLSSGNTDTQYF. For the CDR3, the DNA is TGCGCCAGCAGCTTGTCTAGCGGGAACACAGATACGCAGTATTTT.

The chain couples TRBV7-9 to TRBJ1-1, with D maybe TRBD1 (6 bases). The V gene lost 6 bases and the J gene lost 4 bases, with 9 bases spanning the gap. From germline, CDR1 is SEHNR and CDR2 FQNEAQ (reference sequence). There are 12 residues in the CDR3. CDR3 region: CASSQGITEAFF. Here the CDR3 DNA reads TGTGCCAGCAGTCAGGGGATCACTGAAGCTTTCTTT.

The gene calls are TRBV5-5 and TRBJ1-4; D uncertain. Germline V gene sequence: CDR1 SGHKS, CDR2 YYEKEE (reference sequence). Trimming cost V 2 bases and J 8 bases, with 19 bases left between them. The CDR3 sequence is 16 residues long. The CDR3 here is CASSFRATELSEKLFF. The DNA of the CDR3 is TGTGCCAGCAGCTTTAGAGCAACAGAACTCTCGGAAAAACTGTTTTTT.

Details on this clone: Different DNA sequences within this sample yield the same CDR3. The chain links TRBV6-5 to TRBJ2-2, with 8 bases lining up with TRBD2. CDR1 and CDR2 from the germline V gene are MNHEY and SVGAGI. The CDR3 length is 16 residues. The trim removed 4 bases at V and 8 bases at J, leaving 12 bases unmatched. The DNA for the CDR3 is TGTGCCAGCAGTTTAATAGCGGGGCTAGGGACAGGGGAGCTGTTTTTT. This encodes CASSLIAGLGTGELFF.

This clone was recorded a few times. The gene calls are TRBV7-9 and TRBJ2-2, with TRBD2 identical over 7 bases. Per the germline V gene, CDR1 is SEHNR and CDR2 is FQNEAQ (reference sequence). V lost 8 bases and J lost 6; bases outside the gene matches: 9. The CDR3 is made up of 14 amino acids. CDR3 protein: CASDEREGPGELFF. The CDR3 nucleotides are TGTGCCAGCGATGAGAGGGAGGGCCCCGGGGAGCTGTTTTTT.

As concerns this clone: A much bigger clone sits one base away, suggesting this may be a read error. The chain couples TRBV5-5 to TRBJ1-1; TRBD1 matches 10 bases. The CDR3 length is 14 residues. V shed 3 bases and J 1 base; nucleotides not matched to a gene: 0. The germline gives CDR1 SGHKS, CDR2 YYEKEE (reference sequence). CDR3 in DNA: TGTGCCAGCAGCTGGGACAGGGGGAACACTGAAGCTTTCTTT. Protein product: CASSWDRGNTEAFF.

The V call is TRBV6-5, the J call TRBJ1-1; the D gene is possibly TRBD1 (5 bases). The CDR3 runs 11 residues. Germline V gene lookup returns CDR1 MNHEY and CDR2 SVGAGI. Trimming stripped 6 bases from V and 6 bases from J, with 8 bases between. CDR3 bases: TGTGCCAGCAGCCAGGGCTCTGAAGCTTTCTTT. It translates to CASSQGSEAFF.

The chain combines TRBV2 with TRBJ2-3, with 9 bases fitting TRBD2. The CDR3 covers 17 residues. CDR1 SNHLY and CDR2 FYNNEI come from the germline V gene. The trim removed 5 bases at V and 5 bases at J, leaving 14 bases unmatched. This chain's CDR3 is CASSFSGTSWGRDTQYF. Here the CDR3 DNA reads TGTGCCAGCAGTTTCTCCGGGACTAGCTGGGGACGAGATACGCAGTATTTT.

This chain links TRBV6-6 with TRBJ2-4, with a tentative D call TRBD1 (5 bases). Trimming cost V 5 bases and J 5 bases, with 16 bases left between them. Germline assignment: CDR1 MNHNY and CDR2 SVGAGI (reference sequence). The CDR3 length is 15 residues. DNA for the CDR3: TGTGCCAGCAGTAAACCACAGGATTACCAAAACATTCAGTACTTC. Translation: CASSKPQDYQNIQYF.

The CDR3 protein is CASSSMTSGISYEQYF. The CDR3 DNA reads as TGTGCCAGCAGCTCCATGACTAGCGGGATATCCTACGAGCAGTACTTC. J is TRBJ2-7 and V is TRBV7-9; 11 bases are a match to TRBD2. V lost 4 bases, J lost 1 base, and 6 bases stayed unmatched. CDR1 is SEHNR and CDR2 is FQNEAQ in the germline V gene (reference sequence). The CDR3 consists of 16 residues. The full variable domain, with the rest looked up from reference TRBV7-9 and TRBJ2-7, is DTGVSQNPRHKITKRGQNVTFRCDPISEHNRLYWYRQTLGQGPEFLTYFQNEAQLEKSRLLSDRFSAERPKGSFSTLEIQRTEQGDSAMYLCASSSMTSGISYEQYFGPGTRLTVT.

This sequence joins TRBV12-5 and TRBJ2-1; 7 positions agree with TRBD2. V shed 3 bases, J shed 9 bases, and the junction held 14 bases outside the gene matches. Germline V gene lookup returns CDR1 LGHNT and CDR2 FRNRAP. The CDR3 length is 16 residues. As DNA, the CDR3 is TGTGCTAGTGGTTTCCACGCCGCCGGGCCGGGGGGTGAGCAGTTCTTC. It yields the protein CASGFHAAGPGGEQFF.

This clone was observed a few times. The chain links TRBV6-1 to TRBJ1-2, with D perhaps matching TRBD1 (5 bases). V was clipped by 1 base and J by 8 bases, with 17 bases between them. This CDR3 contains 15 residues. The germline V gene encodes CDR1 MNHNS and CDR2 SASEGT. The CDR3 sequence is CASSEDRGLIFGYTF. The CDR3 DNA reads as TGTGCCAGCAGTGAAGATAGGGGACTTATATTCGGCTACACCTTC.